This T cell receptor (beta chain) originates from a study of cytomegalovirus exposure and HLA in healthy donors. CDR1 MDHEN and CDR2 SYDVKM come from the germline V gene. The V end was cut by 6 bases, the J end by 8 bases, with 19 bases between. CDR3 length equals 14 residues. The PCR used 60 Vbeta and 13 Jbeta primers. Method: immunoSEQ multiplex PCR; TCRdb's copy keeps in-frame clones and lacks some. This sample yields about 190,000 clones, of which 70% to 75% are seen a single time; approximately 4.8% belongs to the top ten. The receptor was isolated from a man younger than 45 in good health and CMV-seropositive. Material for sequencing was PBMCs. The chain is built from TRBV28 and TRBJ1-2; D possibly corresponds to TRBD1 (6 bases). The CDR3 bases are TGTGCCAGCAGAAAGGTGGGGGCGGTACTAGGCTACACCTTC. Translation: CASRKVGAVLGYTF.